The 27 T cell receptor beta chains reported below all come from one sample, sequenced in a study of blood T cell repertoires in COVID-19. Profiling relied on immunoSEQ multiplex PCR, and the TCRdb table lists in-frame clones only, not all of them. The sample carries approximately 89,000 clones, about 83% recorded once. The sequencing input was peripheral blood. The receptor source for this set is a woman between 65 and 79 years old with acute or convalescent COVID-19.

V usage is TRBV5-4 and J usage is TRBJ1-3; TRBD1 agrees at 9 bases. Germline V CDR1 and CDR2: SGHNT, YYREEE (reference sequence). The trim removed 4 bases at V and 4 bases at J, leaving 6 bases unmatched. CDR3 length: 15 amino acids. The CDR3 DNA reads TGTGCCAGCAGCCTCAGACAGGGGGGCGGAAACACCATATATTTT. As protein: CASSLRQGGGNTIYF.

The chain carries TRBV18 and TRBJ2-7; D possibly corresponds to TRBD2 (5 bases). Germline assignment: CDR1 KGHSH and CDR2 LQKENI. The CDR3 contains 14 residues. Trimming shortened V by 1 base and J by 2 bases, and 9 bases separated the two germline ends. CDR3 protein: CASSPQTGAYEQYV. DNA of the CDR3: TGTGCCAGCTCACCACAGACCGGGGCCTACGAGCAGTACGTC.

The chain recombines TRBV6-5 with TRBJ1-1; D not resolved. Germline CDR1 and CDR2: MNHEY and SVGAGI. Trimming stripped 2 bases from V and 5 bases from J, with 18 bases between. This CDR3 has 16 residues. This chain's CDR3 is CASSYVDPGRRTEAFF. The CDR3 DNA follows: TGTGCCAGCAGTTACGTAGATCCAGGAAGGAGGACTGAAGCTTTCTTT.

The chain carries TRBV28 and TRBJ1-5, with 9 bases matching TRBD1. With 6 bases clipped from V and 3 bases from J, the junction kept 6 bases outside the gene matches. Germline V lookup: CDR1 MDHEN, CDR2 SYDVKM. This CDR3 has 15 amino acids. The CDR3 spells CASSKDRGINQPQHF. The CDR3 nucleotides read TGTGCCAGCAGCAAGGACAGGGGAATCAATCAGCCCCAGCATTTT. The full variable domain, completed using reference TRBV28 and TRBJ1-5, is DVKVTQSSRYLVKRTGEKVFLECVQDMDHENMFWYRQDPGLGLRLIYFSYDVKMKEKGDIPEGYSVSREKKERFSLILESASTNQTSMYLCASSKDRGINQPQHFGDGTRLSIL.

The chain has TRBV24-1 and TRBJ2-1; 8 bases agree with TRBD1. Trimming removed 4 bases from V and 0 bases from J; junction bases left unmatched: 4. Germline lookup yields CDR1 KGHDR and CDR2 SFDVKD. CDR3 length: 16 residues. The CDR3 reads CATSENRGSSYNEQFF. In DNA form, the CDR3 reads TGTGCCACCAGTGAAAACAGGGGGAGCTCCTACAATGAGCAGTTCTTC.

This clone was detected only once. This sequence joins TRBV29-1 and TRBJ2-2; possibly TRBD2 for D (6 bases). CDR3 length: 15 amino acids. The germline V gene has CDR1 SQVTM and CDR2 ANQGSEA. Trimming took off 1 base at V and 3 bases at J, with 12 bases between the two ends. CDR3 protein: CSVEGPRGYTGELFF. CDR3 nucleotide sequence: TGCAGCGTTGAAGGGCCCCGGGGGTACACCGGGGAGCTGTTTTTT.

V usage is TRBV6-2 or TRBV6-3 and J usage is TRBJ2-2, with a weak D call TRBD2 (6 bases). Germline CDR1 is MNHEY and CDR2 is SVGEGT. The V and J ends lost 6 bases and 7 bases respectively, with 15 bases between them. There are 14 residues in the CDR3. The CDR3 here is CASSPPTGVGELFF. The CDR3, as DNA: TGTGCCAGCAGCCCTCCGACGGGAGTCGGGGAGCTGTTTTTT.

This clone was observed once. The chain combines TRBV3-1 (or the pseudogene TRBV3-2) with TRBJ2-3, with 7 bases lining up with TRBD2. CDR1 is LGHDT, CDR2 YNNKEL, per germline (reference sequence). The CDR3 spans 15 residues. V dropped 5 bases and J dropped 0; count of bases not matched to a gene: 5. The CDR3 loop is CASSYPSGSTDTQYF. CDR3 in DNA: TGTGCCAGCAGCTACCCTAGCGGAAGCACAGATACGCAGTATTTT.

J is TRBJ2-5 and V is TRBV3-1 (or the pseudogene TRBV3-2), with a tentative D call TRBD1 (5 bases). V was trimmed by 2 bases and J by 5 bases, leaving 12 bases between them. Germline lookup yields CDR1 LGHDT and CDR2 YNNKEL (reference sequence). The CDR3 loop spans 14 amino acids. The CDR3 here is CASSQSTGWETQYF. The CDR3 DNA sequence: TGTGCCAGCAGCCAAAGTACAGGATGGGAGACCCAGTACTTC.

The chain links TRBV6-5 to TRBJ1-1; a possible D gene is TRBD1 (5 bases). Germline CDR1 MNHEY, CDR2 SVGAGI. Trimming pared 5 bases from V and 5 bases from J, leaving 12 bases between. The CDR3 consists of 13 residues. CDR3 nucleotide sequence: TGTGCCAGCAGTCCACAGGCTTTAACTGAAGCTTTCTTT. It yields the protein CASSPQALTEAFF.

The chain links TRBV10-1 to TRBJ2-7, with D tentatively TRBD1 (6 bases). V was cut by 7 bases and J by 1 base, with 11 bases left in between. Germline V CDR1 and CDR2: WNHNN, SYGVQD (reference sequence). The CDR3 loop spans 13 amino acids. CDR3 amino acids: CASKYRVSYEQYV. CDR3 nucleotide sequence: TGCGCCAGCAAGTACAGGGTTTCCTACGAGCAGTACGTC.

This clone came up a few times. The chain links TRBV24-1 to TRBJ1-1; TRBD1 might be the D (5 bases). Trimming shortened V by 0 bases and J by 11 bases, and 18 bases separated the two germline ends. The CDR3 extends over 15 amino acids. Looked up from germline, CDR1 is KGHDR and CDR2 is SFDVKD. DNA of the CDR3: TGTGCCACCAGTGATTTGCAGGTCCCCCCAGGGTGGGCTTTCTTT. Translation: CATSDLQVPPGWAFF.

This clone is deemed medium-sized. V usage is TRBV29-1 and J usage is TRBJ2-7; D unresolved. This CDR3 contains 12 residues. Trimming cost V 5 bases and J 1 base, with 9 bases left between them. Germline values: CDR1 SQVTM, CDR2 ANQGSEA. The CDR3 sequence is CSVPDLSYEQYV. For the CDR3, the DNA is TGCAGCGTTCCCGACTTGTCCTACGAGCAGTACGTC.

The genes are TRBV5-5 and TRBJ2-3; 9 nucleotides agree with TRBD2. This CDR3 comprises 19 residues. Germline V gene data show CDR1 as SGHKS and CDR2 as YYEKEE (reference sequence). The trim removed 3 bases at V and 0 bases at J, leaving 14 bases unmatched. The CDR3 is CASSSRASGAQTSTDTQYF. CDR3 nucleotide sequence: TGTGCCAGCAGCTCTAGGGCTAGCGGGGCACAGACTAGCACAGATACGCAGTATTTT.

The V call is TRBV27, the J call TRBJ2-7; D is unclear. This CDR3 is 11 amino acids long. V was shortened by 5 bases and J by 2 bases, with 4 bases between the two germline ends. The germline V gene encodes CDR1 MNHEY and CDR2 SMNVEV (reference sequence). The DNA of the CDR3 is TGTGCCAGCAGTCCTCCCTACGAGCAGTACGTC. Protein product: CASSPPYEQYV.

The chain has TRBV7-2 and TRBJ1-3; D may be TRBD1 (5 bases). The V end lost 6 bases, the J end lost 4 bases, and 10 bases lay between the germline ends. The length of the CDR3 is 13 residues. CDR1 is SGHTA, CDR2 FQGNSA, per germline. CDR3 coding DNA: TGTGCCAGCAGGACGGGGGTCGGAAACACCATATATTTT. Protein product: CASRTGVGNTIYF.

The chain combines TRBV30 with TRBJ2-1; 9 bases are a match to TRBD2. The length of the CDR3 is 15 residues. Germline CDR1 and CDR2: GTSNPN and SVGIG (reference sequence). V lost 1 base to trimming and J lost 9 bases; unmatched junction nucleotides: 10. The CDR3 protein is CAWSGTTSGGGEQFF. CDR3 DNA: TGTGCCTGGAGTGGAACGACTAGCGGAGGGGGTGAGCAGTTCTTC.

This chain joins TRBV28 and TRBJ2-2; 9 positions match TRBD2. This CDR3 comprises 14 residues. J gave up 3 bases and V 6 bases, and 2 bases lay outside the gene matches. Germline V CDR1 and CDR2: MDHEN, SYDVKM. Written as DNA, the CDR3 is TGTGCCAGCAGCTCTAGCGGGGACACCGGGGAGCTGTTTTTT. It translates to CASSSSGDTGELFF.

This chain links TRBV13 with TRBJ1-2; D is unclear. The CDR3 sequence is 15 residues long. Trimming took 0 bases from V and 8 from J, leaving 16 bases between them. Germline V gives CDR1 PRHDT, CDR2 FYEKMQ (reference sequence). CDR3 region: CASSLGNSGLYGYTF. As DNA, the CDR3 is TGTGCCAGCAGCTTAGGAAATTCTGGGCTTTACGGCTACACCTTC.

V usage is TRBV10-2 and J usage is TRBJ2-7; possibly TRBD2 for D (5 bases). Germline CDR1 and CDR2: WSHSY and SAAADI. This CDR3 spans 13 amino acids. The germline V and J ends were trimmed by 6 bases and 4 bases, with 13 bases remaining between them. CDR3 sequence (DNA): TGCGCCAGCAGCGCCGGGAACCAGTACGAGCAGTACGTC. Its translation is CASSAGNQYEQYV.

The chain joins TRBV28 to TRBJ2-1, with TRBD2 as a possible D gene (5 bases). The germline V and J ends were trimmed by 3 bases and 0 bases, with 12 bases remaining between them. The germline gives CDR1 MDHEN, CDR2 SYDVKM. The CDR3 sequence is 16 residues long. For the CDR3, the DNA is TGTGCCAGCAGTTTTACGGCGGGTAGCTCCTACAATGAGCAGTTCTTC. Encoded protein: CASSFTAGSSYNEQFF.

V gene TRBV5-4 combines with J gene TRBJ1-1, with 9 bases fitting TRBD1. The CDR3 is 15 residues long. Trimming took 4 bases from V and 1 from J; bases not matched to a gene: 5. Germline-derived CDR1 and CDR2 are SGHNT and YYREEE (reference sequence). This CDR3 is CASSGGTGKNTEAFF. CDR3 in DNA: TGTGCCAGCAGCGGCGGGACAGGGAAGAACACTGAAGCTTTCTTT.

The CDR3 loop reads CATSDRDSFGNQPQHF. CDR3 nucleotides: TGTGCCACCAGTGACCGCGACAGTTTCGGGAATCAGCCCCAGCATTTT. V gene TRBV24-1 combines with J gene TRBJ1-5, with D possibly TRBD1 on 5 matching bases. The germline V and J ends were trimmed by 4 bases and 4 bases, with 16 bases remaining between them. The CDR3 is 16 residues long. Germline loops: CDR1 KGHDR, CDR2 SFDVKD.

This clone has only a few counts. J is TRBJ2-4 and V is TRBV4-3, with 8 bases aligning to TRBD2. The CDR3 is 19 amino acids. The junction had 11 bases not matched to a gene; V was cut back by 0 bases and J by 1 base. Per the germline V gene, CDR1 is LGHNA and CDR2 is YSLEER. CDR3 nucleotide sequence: TGCGCCAGCAGCCAAGAGCGGAGCGGGGGATCGCCGGCCAAAAACATTCAGTACTTC. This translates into CASSQERSGGSPAKNIQYF.

The CDR3 spells CASSVEARRGAGGPTDTQYF. The CDR3 coding sequence is TGTGCCAGCAGCGTAGAGGCCCGTCGGGGGGCGGGAGGGCCGACAGATACGCAGTATTTT. This rearrangement joins TRBV9 to TRBJ2-3; 9 bases line up with TRBD2. V shed 0 bases and J 3 bases; nucleotides not matched to a gene: 17. The germline gives CDR1 SGDLS, CDR2 YYNGEE. There are 20 residues in the CDR3.

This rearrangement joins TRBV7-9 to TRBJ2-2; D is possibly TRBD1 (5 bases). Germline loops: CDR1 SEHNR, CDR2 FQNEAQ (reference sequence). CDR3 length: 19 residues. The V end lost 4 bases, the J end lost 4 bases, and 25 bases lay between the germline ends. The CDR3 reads CASSSFSPTLGRGTGELFF. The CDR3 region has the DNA TGTGCCAGCAGCTCATTTAGCCCGACGCTGGGAAGGGGCACCGGGGAGCTGTTTTTT.

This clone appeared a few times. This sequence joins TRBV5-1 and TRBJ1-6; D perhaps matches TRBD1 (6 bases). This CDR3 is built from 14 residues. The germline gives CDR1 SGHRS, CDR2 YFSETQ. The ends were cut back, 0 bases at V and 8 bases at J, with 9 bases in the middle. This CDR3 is CASSLEGGYSPLHF. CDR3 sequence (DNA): TGCGCCAGCAGCTTGGAAGGGGGTTATTCACCCCTCCACTTT.